This T cell receptor beta chain was captured by sequencing in a study of cytomegalovirus exposure and HLA in healthy donors. Study conclusions and caveats: Association of around 17,000 TCR beta sequences with HLA alleles was found at 0.05 false discovery rate in a later analysis. An apparent linkage of common viral pathogens to several of the most significant clusters emerged in a later analysis.

The CDR3 is 16 residues long. The J segment lost 2 bases and the V segment lost 6 bases, leaving 9 bases of the junction unmatched. Germline V gives CDR1 MNHEY, CDR2 SMNVEV (reference sequence). Of note for this clone: What it binds is unknown.

Researchers ran the PCR with 60 Vbeta and 13 Jbeta primers. The protocol was immunoSEQ multiplex PCR, while the TCRdb copy is restricted to in-frame clones and leaves out a portion. The data contain a few hundred thousand clones, roughly four fifths of them singletons. V is TRBV27 and J is TRBJ1-4; 7 bases agree with TRBD1. Input material: PBMCs. The TCR sequence derives from a woman aged 40 to 55 in good health and CMV-seronegative. CDR3 sequence reads: CASRQGQFGTNEKLFF. In nucleotides, the CDR3 is TGTGCCAGCAGACAGGGACAGTTTGGCACTAATGAAAAACTGTTTTTT.